Below, 19 T cell receptor beta chains from the same sample are listed, as sequenced in a study of blood T cell repertoires in COVID-19. Only in-frame clones appear in the TCRdb table, and some are missing; sequencing was by immunoSEQ multiplex PCR. The sample consists of 390,000 or so clones, more than 75% of them appearing once. Sequenced: PBMCs or T cells enriched from blood (not recorded which). These receptors came from a woman between 50 and 59 years old who had recovered from COVID-19.

V and J are TRBV19 and TRBJ1-4; perhaps TRBD1 as D (5 bases). The V gene lost 7 bases and the J gene lost 3 bases, with 12 bases spanning the gap. The CDR3 consists of 14 residues. The V gene's germline CDR1 is LNHDA and CDR2 SQIVND (reference sequence). CDR3 bases: TGTGCCAGTACCTCGGGCAGGGCTAATGAAAAACTGTTTTTT. Translation: CASTSGRANEKLFF.

The chain joins TRBV9 to TRBJ1-2; perhaps TRBD1 as D (5 bases). Germline V gene sequence: CDR1 SGDLS, CDR2 YYNGEE. The ends were cut back, 0 bases at V and 4 bases at J, with 10 bases in the middle. This CDR3 has 14 amino acids. The CDR3 region has the DNA TGTGCCAGCAGCGTAGAGACAGCGACCTATGGCTACACCTTC. Its protein product is CASSVETATYGYTF.

The chain has TRBV5-8 and TRBJ2-1, with D possibly matching TRBD1 (5 bases). The germline CDR1 and CDR2 sequences are SGHTS and YDEGEE. Trimming stripped 6 bases from V and 5 bases from J, with 6 bases between. CDR3 length equals 11 residues. The CDR3 loop reads CASTGHNEQFF. CDR3 bases: TGTGCCAGCACAGGGCACAATGAGCAGTTCTTC.

This clone appeared a few times. CDR3 amino acids: CASADRTGNQPQHF. The CDR3, as DNA: TGTGCCAGCGCCGACCGGACAGGCAATCAGCCCCAGCATTTT. This chain links TRBV2 with TRBJ1-5, with a tentative D call TRBD1 (6 bases). The CDR3 spans 14 residues. CDR1 SNHLY and CDR2 FYNNEI come from the germline V gene. Trimming took 8 bases from V and 2 from J, leaving 13 bases between them.

In this sample, this clone turned up a few times. The genes are TRBV29-1 and TRBJ1-2; 7 positions agree with TRBD1. The CDR3 length is 13 residues. The trim removed 1 base at V and 4 bases at J, leaving 3 bases unmatched. The germline gives CDR1 SQVTM, CDR2 ANQGSEA. The CDR3 is CSVEVEGAYGYTF. The CDR3 coding sequence is TGCAGCGTTGAAGTAGAGGGGGCCTATGGCTACACCTTC. The whole variable domain, filled in from reference TRBV29-1 and TRBJ1-2, reads SAVISQKPSRDICQRGTSLTIQCQVDSQVTMMFWYRQQPGQSLTLIATANQGSEATYESGFVIDKFPISRPNLTFSTLTVSNMSPEDSSIYLCSVEVEGAYGYTFGSGTRLTVV.

Only one count was recorded for this clone. The chain is built from TRBV2 and TRBJ1-2; weak D call: TRBD1 (5 bases). From germline, CDR1 is SNHLY and CDR2 FYNNEI. Trimming cost V 4 bases and J 6 bases, with 18 bases left between them. The CDR3 consists of 15 residues. CDR3 nucleotides: TGTGCCAGCAGTGTTAGGGCCAGGGCGCTGAATGGCTACACCTTC. Protein sequence: CASSVRARALNGYTF.

The rearrangement uses TRBV4-1 and TRBJ1-4; TRBD1 is a possible D gene (5 bases). This CDR3 is 16 amino acids long. Germline V gives CDR1 MGHRA, CDR2 YSYEKL. V was trimmed by 0 bases and J by 8 bases, leaving 16 bases between them. DNA of the CDR3: TGCGCCAGCAGCCAAGAGGGGGTCGGGGGTGGCGAAAAACTGTTTTTT. Residues: CASSQEGVGGGEKLFF.

In the case of this clone: This sample also contains other DNA sequences that code for the same CDR3. The CDR3 protein is CASSQGGNTEAFF. In nucleotides, the CDR3 is TGCGCCAGCAGCCAAGGAGGTAACACTGAAGCTTTCTTT. This chain connects TRBV4-1 to TRBJ1-1; D gene ambiguous. Germline loops: CDR1 MGHRA, CDR2 YSYEKL. This CDR3 is built from 13 residues. V lost 1 base and J 2 bases, leaving 5 bases between the germline ends.

The chain links TRBV28 to TRBJ1-2, with unresolved D. Germline CDR1 reads MDHEN; CDR2 reads SYDVKM. The CDR3 contains 13 residues. V lost 4 bases to trimming and J lost 8 bases, with 14 bases between them. The CDR3 spells CASSSASYRGYTF. Here the CDR3 DNA reads TGTGCCAGCAGTTCCGCGAGTTACCGGGGCTACACCTTC.

The chain uses TRBV18 and TRBJ1-1; 12 bases match TRBD1. Germline CDR1 is KGHSH and CDR2 is LQKENI. The CDR3 sequence is 18 residues long. The junction had 8 bases not matched to a gene; V was cut back by 2 bases and J by 1 base. The CDR3 protein is CASSPGGQGAGGNTEAFF. For the CDR3, the DNA is TGTGCCAGCTCACCAGGGGGACAGGGGGCTGGAGGGAACACTGAAGCTTTCTTT.

The chain links TRBV2 to TRBJ1-1; TRBD1 aligns across 9 bases. V dropped 6 bases and J dropped 1; count of bases not matched to a gene: 9. Germline V gives CDR1 SNHLY, CDR2 FYNNEI. The CDR3 sequence is 16 residues long. CDR3 in amino acids: CASRWGQGGENTEAFF. The CDR3 DNA follows: TGTGCCAGCAGGTGGGGACAGGGAGGGGAGAACACTGAAGCTTTCTTT.

This clone has only a few counts. The chain couples TRBV28 to TRBJ1-2, with D hard to call. The CDR3 is 13 amino acids. Germline CDR1 reads MDHEN; CDR2 reads SYDVKM. V lost 6 bases to trimming and J lost 4 bases, with 12 bases between them. CDR3 sequence reads: CASRTGIGYGYTF. Here the CDR3 DNA reads TGTGCCAGCAGGACGGGAATCGGCTATGGCTACACCTTC.

The chain combines TRBV12-5 with TRBJ2-5; 9 nucleotides agree with TRBD1. The germline CDR1 and CDR2 sequences are LGHNT and FRNRAP. Trimming cost V 1 base and J 5 bases; bases outside gene matches: 2. The CDR3 is 14 amino acids. This chain's CDR3 is CASGLAGTGETQYF. The DNA of the CDR3 is TGTGCTAGTGGTTTGGCAGGGACAGGGGAGACCCAGTACTTC.

The rearrangement joins TRBV9 to TRBJ2-3; 10 bases agree with TRBD1. Germline lookup yields CDR1 SGDLS and CDR2 YYNGEE. CDR3 size: 15 residues. V was pared by 3 bases and J by 3 bases, with 4 bases of the junction left unmatched. CDR3 bases: TGTGCCAGCAGCGAACGACAGGGGGCAACAGATACGCAGTATTTT. Its protein product is CASSERQGATDTQYF.

The chain carries TRBV11-2 and TRBJ1-2; D is ambiguous. The CDR3 sequence is 17 residues long. CDR1 is SGHAT, CDR2 FQNNGV, per germline. Trimming stripped 3 bases from V and 0 bases from J, with 17 bases between. CDR3 DNA sequence: TGTGCCAGCAGCTTTCCGGACGGCGGGGTAGCTAACTATGGCTACACCTTC. Translated, it gives CASSFPDGGVANYGYTF.

The chain employs TRBV6-5 and TRBJ2-7; D remains ambiguous. The CDR3 covers 14 residues. V gave up 0 bases and J gave up 2 bases, with 8 bases separating them. Germline CDR1 and CDR2: MNHEY and SVGAGI. This CDR3 is CASSYSPETYEQYF. CDR3 in DNA: TGTGCCAGCAGTTACTCTCCAGAAACCTACGAGCAGTACTTC.

The chain has TRBV30 and TRBJ1-2, with TRBD1 as a possible D gene (5 bases). Trimming pared 1 base from V and 0 bases from J, leaving 9 bases between. Germline CDR1 reads GTSNPN; CDR2 reads SVGIG (reference sequence). The CDR3 contains 14 residues. The CDR3 spells CAWSAGRTNYGYTF. CDR3 bases: TGTGCCTGGAGTGCAGGGCGTACTAACTATGGCTACACCTTC.

This chain connects TRBV7-9 to TRBJ1-1, with TRBD1 identical over 8 bases. This CDR3 region has 16 residues. Per germline, CDR1 SEHNR and CDR2 FQNEAQ (reference sequence). V lost 4 bases and J lost 1; bases outside the gene matches: 8. The CDR3 sequence is CASSSLLGQGNTEAFF. As DNA, the CDR3 is TGTGCCAGCAGCTCCCTTCTAGGACAGGGGAACACTGAAGCTTTCTTT.

CDR3 in amino acids: CASSEGSDRLNQPQHF. CDR3 bases: TGTGCCAGCAGTGAAGGGAGTGACAGGCTCAATCAGCCCCAGCATTTT. The rearrangement links TRBV2 to TRBJ1-5, with D maybe TRBD1 (6 bases). The length of the CDR3 is 16 residues. The V gene's germline CDR1 is SNHLY and CDR2 FYNNEI. V lost 1 base to trimming and J lost 3 bases, with 13 bases between them.